This T cell receptor (beta chain) came from a study of neurological immune-mediated disorders. Overall study results and limits: None of the CDR3 amino acid sequences in expanded clones turned up in more than one subject, which points to private repertoires in all groups.

This sample's time point: longitudinal time-point 2. Germline values: CDR1 MDHEN, CDR2 SYDVKM. Trimming shortened V by 6 bases and J by 10 bases, and 16 bases separated the two germline ends. This CDR3 region has 14 residues. There are many counts of this clonotype. Antigen specificity is unknown. Synthesis of cDNA used 5'RACE (with 10-nucleotide random UMIs). TCRdb reprocessed the 5' RACE reads via MiXCR and lists one record per CDR3 protein. Of some 87,000 distinct CDR3 sequences in the sample, about 13% were seen once. The receptor was isolated from a female donor with HTLV-1-associated myelopathy (HAM/TSP). The chain joins TRBV28 to TRBJ1-6; D is perhaps TRBD1 (6 bases). The sequencing sample was made of PBMCs. The CDR3 is CASSQGGPGSPLHF. In nucleotides, the CDR3 is TGTGCCAGCAGCCAAGGGGGTCCTGGCTCACCCCTCCACTTT.